This paragraph reports one T cell receptor (beta chain). The sample is drawn from a study of early T cells in non-severe SARS-CoV-2 infection. One entry per CDR3 protein, called by TCRdb with MiXCR from the 5' RACE reads. The sample yields tens of thousands of distinct CDR3 sequences, under 15% seen once. Trimming cost V 4 bases and J 5 bases, with 18 bases left between them. Germline CDR1 reads MNHEY; CDR2 reads SVGEGT. The CDR3 totals 15 residues. This TCR came from an adult who was a healthcare worker with PCR-confirmed SARS-CoV-2 infection or an uninfected control (not recorded which). Material: whole blood. The chain employs TRBV6-2 or TRBV6-3 and TRBJ2-7; a possible D gene is TRBD1 (6 bases). The CDR3 loop reads CASSSYTTRGHEQYF. Written as DNA, the CDR3 is TGTGCCAGCAGTTCCTATACCACCAGGGGCCACGAGCAGTACTTC.